This TCR beta chain is drawn from a study of control samples from healthy donors and cancer patients. V was pared by 8 bases and J by 6 bases, with 7 bases of the junction left unmatched. The CDR3 runs 14 residues. The germline V gene encodes CDR1 PRHDT and CDR2 FYEKMQ (reference sequence). Some clones are missing from TCRdb's copy, which holds only in-frame ones; the method was immunoSEQ multiplex PCR. The sample has over 100,000 clones, 85% to 90% seen once. This TCR came from a woman aged 50 to 60 in good health. Sequencing was carried out using blood. The gene calls are TRBV13 and TRBJ2-2; 9 bases match TRBD2. CDR3 sequence (DNA): TGTGCCAGCTCTTGGACTAGCGCTGCCGGGGAGCTGTTTTTT. It translates to CASSWTSAAGELFF. The full variable domain, completed using reference TRBV13 and TRBJ2-2, is AAGVIQSPRHLIKEKRETATLKCYPIPRHDTVYWYQQGPGQDPQFLISFYEKMQSDKGSIPDRFSAQQFSDYHSELNMSSLELGDSALYFCASSWTSAAGELFFGEGSRLTVL.